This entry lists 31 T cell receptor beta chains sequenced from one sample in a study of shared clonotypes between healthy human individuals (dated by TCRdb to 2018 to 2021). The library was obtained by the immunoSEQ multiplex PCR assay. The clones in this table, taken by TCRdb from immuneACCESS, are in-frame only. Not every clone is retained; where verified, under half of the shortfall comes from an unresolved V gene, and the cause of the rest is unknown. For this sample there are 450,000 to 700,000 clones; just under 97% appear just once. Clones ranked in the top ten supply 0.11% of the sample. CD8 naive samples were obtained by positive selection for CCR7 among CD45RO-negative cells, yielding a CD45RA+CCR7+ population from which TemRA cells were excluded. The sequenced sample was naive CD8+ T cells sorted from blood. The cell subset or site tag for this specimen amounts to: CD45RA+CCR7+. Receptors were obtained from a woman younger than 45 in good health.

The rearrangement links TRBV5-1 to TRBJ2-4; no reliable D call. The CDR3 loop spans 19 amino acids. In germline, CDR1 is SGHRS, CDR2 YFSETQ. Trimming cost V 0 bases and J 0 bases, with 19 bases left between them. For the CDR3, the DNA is TGCGCCAGCAGCTTGGACTCCCAGCTACTATTAATAGCCAAAAACATTCAGTACTTC. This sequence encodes CASSLDSQLLLIAKNIQYF.

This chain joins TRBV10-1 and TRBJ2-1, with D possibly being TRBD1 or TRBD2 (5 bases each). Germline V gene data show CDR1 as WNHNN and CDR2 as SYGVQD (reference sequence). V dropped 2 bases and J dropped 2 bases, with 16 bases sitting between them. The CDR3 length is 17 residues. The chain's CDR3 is CASSEVIGDRAYNEQFF. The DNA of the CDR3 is TGCGCCAGCAGTGAGGTCATTGGGGACCGAGCCTACAATGAGCAGTTCTTC.

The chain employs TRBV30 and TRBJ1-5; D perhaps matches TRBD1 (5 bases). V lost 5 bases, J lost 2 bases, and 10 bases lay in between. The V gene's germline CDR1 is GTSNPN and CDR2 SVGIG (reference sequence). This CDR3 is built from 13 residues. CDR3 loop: CAWGGIGNQPQHF. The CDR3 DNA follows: TGTGCCTGGGGGGGTATTGGCAATCAGCCCCAGCATTTT.

CDR3 sequence (DNA): TGTGCCAGCAGTGGGACTAGCGGTTACAATGAGCAGTTCTTC. Its translation: CASSGTSGYNEQFF. This chain uses TRBV2 with TRBJ2-1, with 10 bases aligning to TRBD2. The CDR3 has 14 amino acids. Germline V gives CDR1 SNHLY, CDR2 FYNNEI. V shed 4 bases and J 4 bases; nucleotides not matched to a gene: 1.

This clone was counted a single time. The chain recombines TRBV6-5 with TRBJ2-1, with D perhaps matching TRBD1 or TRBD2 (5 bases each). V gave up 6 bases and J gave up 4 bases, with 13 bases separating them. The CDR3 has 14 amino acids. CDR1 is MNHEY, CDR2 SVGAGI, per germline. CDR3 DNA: TGTGCCAGCAGACCGGGGCGAGATTACAATGAGCAGTTCTTC. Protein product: CASRPGRDYNEQFF.

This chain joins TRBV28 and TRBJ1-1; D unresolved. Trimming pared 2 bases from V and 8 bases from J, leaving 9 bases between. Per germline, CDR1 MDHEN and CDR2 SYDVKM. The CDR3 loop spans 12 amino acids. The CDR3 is CASSLGQTEAFF. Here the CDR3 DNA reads TGTGCCAGCAGTTTAGGGCAGACCGAAGCTTTCTTT.

Here the CDR3 DNA reads TGTGCCAGCAGCCCCGGAAAGTTAGAGCAGTACTTC. This encodes CASSPGKLEQYF. This chain uses TRBV7-9 with TRBJ2-7; no definite D call. There are 12 residues in the CDR3. V was pared by 5 bases and J by 7 bases, with 12 bases between. In germline, CDR1 is SEHNR, CDR2 FQNEAQ (reference sequence). The variable domain in full, with the rest retrieved from reference TRBV7-9 and TRBJ2-7, is DTGVSQNPRHKITKRGQNVTFRCDPISEHNRLYWYRQTLGQGPEFLTYFQNEAQLEKSRLLSDRFSAERPKGSFSTLEIQRTEQGDSAMYLCASSPGKLEQYFGPGTRLTVT.

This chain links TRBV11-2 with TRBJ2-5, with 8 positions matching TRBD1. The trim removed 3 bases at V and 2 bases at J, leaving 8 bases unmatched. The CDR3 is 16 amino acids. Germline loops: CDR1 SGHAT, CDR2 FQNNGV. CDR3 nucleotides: TGTGCCAGCAGCTTGAAGGACAGGGAGATACAAGAGACCCAGTACTTC. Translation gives CASSLKDREIQETQYF.

The CDR3 nucleotides read TGTGCCAGCAGTTTAGCGGGACAGGGGGTAGGGTTGCGGACTGAAGCTTTCTTT. Its translation is CASSLAGQGVGLRTEAFF. V is TRBV28 and J is TRBJ1-1, with 11 bases identical to TRBD1. Germline CDR1 and CDR2: MDHEN and SYDVKM. The CDR3 contains 18 residues. The junction had 13 bases not matched to a gene; V was cut back by 2 bases and J by 5 bases.

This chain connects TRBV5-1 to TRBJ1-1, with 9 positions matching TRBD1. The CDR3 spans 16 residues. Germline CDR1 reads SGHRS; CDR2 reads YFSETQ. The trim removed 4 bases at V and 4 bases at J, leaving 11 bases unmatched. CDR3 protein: CASSRKQQQGATEAFF. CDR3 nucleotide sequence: TGCGCCAGCAGCCGGAAACAACAACAGGGGGCCACTGAAGCTTTCTTT. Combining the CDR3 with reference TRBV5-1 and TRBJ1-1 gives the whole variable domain KAGVTQTPRYLIKTRGQQVTLSCSPISGHRSVSWYQQTPGQGLQFLFEYFSETQRNKGNFPGRFSGRQFSNSRSEMNVSTLELGDSALYLCASSRKQQQGATEAFFGQGTRLTVV.

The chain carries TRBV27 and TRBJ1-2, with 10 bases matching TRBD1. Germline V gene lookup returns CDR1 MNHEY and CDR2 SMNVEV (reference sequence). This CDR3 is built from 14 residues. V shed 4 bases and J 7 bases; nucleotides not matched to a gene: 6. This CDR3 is CASSWTGTGVGYTF. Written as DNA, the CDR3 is TGTGCCAGCAGTTGGACCGGGACAGGGGTTGGCTACACCTTC.

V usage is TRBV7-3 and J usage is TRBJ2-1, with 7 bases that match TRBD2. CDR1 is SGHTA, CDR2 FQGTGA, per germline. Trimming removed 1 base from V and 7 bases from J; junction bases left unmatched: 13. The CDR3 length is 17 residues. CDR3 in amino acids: CASSLMGRGRSGNEQFF. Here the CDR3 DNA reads TGTGCCAGCAGCTTAATGGGGAGGGGCCGGTCAGGGAATGAGCAGTTCTTC.

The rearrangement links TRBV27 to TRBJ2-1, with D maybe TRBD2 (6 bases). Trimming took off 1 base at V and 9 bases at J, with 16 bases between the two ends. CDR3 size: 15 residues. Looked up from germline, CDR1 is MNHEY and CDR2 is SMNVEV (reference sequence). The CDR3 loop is CASSLYPVTSTEQFF. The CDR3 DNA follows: TGTGCCAGCAGTTTATACCCGGTAACTAGCACTGAGCAGTTCTTC.

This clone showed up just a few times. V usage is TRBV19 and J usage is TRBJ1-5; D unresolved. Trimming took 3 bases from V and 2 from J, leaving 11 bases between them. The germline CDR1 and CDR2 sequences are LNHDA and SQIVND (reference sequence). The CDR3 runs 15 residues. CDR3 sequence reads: CASSMVGMGNQPQHF. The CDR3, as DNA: TGTGCCAGTAGTATGGTGGGGATGGGCAATCAGCCCCAGCATTTT.

CDR3 sequence reads: CSVEGRDTDYEQYF. CDR3 coding DNA: TGCAGCGTTGAAGGGAGGGACACCGACTACGAGCAGTACTTC. This sequence joins TRBV29-1 and TRBJ2-7, with D tentatively TRBD1 or TRBD2 (6 bases each). Germline assignment: CDR1 SQVTM and CDR2 ANQGSEA. This CDR3 region has 14 residues. The V end lost 1 base, the J end lost 3 bases, and 13 bases lay between the germline ends.

CDR3 sequence: CASSLWGVSYEQYF. In DNA form, the CDR3 reads TGTGCCAGCAGCTTGTGGGGGGTATCCTACGAGCAGTACTTC. The genes are TRBV5-4 and TRBJ2-7; TRBD2 might be the D (6 bases). The V and J ends lost 1 base and 1 base respectively, with 9 bases between them. CDR1 SGHNT and CDR2 YYREEE come from the germline V gene (reference sequence). The length of the CDR3 is 14 residues.

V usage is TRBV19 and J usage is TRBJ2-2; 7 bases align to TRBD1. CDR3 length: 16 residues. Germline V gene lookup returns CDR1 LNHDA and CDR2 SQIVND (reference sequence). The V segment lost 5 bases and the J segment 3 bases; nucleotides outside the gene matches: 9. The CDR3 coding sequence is TGTGCCAGTAGTCCAGACAGGGAAGGAGACACCGGGGAGCTGTTTTTT. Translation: CASSPDREGDTGELFF.

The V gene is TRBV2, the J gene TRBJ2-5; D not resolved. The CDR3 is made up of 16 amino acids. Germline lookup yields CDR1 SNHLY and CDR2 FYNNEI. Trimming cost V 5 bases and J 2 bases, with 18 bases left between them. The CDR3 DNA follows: TGTGCCAGCAGTACCCGCTTTGTAGCAGAACAAGAGACCCAGTACTTC. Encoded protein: CASSTRFVAEQETQYF.

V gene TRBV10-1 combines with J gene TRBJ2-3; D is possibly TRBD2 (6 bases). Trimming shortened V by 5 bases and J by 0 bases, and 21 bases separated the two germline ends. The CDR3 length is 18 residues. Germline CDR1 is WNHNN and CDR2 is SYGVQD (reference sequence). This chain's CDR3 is CASSSGLARATSTDTQYF. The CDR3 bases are TGCGCCAGCAGTTCAGGTCTAGCGAGGGCCACTAGCACAGATACGCAGTATTTT.

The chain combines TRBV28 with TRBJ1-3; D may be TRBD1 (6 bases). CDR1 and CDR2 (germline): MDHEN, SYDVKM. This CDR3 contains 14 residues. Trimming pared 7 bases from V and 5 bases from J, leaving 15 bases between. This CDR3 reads CASTYSGGRNTIYF. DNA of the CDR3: TGTGCCAGCACCTACTCTGGGGGCCGAAACACCATATATTTT.

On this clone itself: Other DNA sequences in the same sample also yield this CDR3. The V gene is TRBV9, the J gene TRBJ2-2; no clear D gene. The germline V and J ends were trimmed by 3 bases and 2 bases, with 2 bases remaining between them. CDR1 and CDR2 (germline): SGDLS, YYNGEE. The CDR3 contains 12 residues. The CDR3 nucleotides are TGTGCCAGCAGCGAAAACACCGGGGAGCTGTTTTTT. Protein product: CASSENTGELFF.

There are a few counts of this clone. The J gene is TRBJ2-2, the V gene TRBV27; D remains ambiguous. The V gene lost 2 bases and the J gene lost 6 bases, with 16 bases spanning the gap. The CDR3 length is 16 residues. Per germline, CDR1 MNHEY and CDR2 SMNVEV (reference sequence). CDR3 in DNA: TGTGCCAGCAGTTTAGTCGGTGGGGAAGGCGCCGGGGAGCTGTTTTTT. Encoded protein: CASSLVGGEGAGELFF.

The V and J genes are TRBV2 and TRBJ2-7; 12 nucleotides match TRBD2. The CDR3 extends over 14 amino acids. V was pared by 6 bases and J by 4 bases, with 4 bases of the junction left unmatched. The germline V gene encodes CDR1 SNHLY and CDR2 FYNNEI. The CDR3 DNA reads TGTGCCAGCAGGGGACTAGCGGGTCCTTACGAGCAGTACTTC. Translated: CASRGLAGPYEQYF.

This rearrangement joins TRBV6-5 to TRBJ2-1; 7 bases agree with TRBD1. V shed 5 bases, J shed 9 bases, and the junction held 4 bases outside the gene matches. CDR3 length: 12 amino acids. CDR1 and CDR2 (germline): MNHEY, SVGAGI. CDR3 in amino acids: CASSIDRAEQFF. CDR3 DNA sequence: TGTGCCAGCAGTATCGACAGGGCTGAGCAGTTCTTC.

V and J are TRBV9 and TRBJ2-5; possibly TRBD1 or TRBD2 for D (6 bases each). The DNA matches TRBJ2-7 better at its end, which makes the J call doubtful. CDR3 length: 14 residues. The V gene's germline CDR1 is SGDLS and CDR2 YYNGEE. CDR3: CASSSGGPPYEQYF. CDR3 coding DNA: TGTGCCAGCAGCAGTGGGGGGCCCCCGTACGAGCAGTACTTC.

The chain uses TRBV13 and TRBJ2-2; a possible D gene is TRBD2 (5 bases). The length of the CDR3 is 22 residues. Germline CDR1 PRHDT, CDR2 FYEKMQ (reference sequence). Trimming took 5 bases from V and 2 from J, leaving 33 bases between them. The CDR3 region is CASSTARARVAELILNTGELFF. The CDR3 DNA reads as TGTGCCAGCAGCACCGCGCGGGCCCGAGTGGCCGAACTAATCCTCAACACCGGGGAGCTGTTTTTT.

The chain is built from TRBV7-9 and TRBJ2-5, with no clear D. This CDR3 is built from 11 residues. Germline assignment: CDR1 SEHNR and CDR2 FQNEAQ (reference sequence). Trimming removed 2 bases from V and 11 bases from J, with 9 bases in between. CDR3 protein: CASSLYPEQYF. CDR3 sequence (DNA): TGTGCCAGCAGCTTATACCCGGAGCAGTACTTC.

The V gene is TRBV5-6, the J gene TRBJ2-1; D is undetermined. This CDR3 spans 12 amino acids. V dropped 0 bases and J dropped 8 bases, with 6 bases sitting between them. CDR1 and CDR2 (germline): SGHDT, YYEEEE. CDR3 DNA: TGTGCCAGCAGCTTGGGGGTCTATGAGCAGTTCTTC. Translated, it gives CASSLGVYEQFF.

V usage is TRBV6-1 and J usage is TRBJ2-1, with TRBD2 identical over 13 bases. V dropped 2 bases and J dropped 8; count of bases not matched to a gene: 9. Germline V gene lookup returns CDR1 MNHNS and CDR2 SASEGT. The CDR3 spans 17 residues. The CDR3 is CASSEPATSGRLDEQFF. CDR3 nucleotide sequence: TGTGCCAGCAGTGAACCAGCGACTAGCGGGAGGTTGGATGAGCAGTTCTTC.

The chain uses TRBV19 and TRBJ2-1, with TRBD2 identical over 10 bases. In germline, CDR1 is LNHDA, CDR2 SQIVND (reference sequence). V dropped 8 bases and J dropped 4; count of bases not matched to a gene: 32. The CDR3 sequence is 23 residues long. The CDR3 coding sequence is TGTGCCAGTGGGATCTCGCGGGGACAACGGACTAGCGGTCCTATAGGGCCTTACAATGAGCAGTTCTTC. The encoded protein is CASGISRGQRTSGPIGPYNEQFF.

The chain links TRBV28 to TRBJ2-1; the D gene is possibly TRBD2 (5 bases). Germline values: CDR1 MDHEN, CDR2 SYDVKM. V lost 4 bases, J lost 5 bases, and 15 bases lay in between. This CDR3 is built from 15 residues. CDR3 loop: CASSWTGMYHNEQFF. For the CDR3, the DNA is TGTGCCAGCAGTTGGACTGGTATGTATCACAATGAGCAGTTCTTC.